Listed below are T cell receptor beta chains from one sample, sequenced in a study of T cell responses to AZD1222 COVID-19 vaccine. Assay used: immunoSEQ multiplex PCR; TCRdb lists only in-frame clones, some missing. Among 85,000 to 120,000 clones listed, roughly 83% were seen once. The specimen comprised peripheral blood, sampled on day 0 of AZD1222 vaccination. These receptors were taken from an adult in good health. CDR3s include the opening cysteine and the closing phenylalanine or tryptophan. A D gene is named only where the DNA matches it firmly. Clone size, where shown, is once, few, many, or a class for clones that have expanded.

cdr3_aa cdr3_nt j_call v_call d_call clone_size
CAFGEGDTGELFF TGTGCCTTTGGGGAGGGGGACACCGGGGAGCTGTTTTTT TRBJ2-2 TRBV10-3 NA NA
CASSDRGGAGTDTQYF TGTGCCAGTAGTGACCGCGGGGGGGCCGGCACAGATACGCAGTATTTT TRBJ2-3 TRBV19 TRBD2 NA
CASSSRDNYEQYF TGTGCCAGCAGCTCGCGGGACAACTACGAGCAGTACTTC TRBJ2-7 TRBV9 NA NA
CASSVGVGQGNYGYTF TGTGCCAGCAGCGTAGGGGTGGGACAGGGAAACTATGGCTACACCTTC TRBJ1-2 TRBV9 TRBD1 NA
CASSDISNQPQHF TGTGCCAGTAGCGACATCAGCAATCAGCCCCAGCATTTT TRBJ1-5 TRBV19 NA NA
CSVRLGLDEQFF TGCAGCGTTCGACTAGGCCTCGATGAGCAGTTCTTC TRBJ2-1 TRBV29-1 NA once
CASRGAAYEQYF TGTGCCAGCAGGGGGGCAGCCTACGAGCAGTACTTC TRBJ2-7 TRBV7-2 NA NA
CAGPHRERSNQPQHF TGTGCCGGGCCCCACAGGGAAAGGAGCAATCAGCCCCAGCATTTT TRBJ1-5 TRBV6-4 NA NA
CASFQGGPSLREQYF TGTGCCAGCTTTCAGGGGGGCCCCTCATTGAGGGAGCAGTACTTC TRBJ2-7 TRBV28 NA NA
CASSFGGTGTDHYEQYF TGTGCCAGCAGTTTTGGGGGCACCGGGACAGACCACTACGAGCAGTACTTC TRBJ2-7 TRBV28 TRBD1 NA
CASRTTQGSAYEQYF TGTGCCAGCAGAACGACTCAGGGGAGCGCCTACGAGCAGTACTTC TRBJ2-7 TRBV5-5 NA NA
CASSLTTGSGNTIYF TGCGCCAGCAGCTTGACGACAGGTTCTGGAAACACCATATATTTT TRBJ1-3 TRBV5-1 NA NA
CASSPFQGINQPQHF TGTGCCAGCTCACCGTTCCAGGGGATCAATCAGCCCCAGCATTTT TRBJ1-5 TRBV18 NA NA
CASSQLTGSGNTIYF TGTGCCAGCAGCCAACTGACAGGATCTGGAAACACCATATATTTT TRBJ1-3 TRBV3-1/TRBV3-2 NA few
CASSAGTGTTEAFF TGTGCCAGCAGCGCCGGGACAGGGACCACTGAAGCTTTCTTT TRBJ1-1 TRBV6-5 TRBD1 NA
CASSQGKTSPLHF TGTGCCAGCAGCCAAGGTAAAACTTCACCCCTCCACTTT TRBJ1-6 TRBV3-1/TRBV3-2 NA NA
CASSQEGRAYEQYF TGCGCCAGCAGCCAAGAAGGCAGAGCCTACGAGCAGTACTTC TRBJ2-7 TRBV4-3 NA NA
CASRLTRGTEAFF TGTGCCAGCAGACTGACTCGCGGGACTGAAGCTTTCTTT TRBJ1-1 TRBV12-3/TRBV12-4 NA NA
CASSPLSGPNQPQHF TGCGCCAGCAGCCCCCTCTCAGGGCCCAATCAGCCCCAGCATTTT TRBJ1-5 TRBV5-1 NA once
CASSQGGGGDGYTF TGTGCCAGCAGCCAAGGGGGAGGGGGCGATGGCTACACCTTC TRBJ1-2 TRBV3-1/TRBV3-2 TRBD1 NA
CASSYSLGSSGNTIYF TGTGCCAGCAGTTACTCGCTTGGAAGCTCTGGAAACACCATATATTTT TRBJ1-3 TRBV6-5 NA once
CASSSFSTLSYEQYF TGTGCCAGCAGCTCTTTTTCCACCCTTTCCTACGAGCAGTACTTC TRBJ2-7 TRBV7-9 NA NA
CASSQNGQGLHGYTF TGTGCCAGCAGCCAAAACGGACAGGGCCTCCATGGCTACACCTTC TRBJ1-2 TRBV5-6 TRBD1 NA
CASSNTGSGYTF TGTGCCAGTAGTAATACAGGGAGTGGCTACACCTTC TRBJ1-2 TRBV19 NA NA
CASSLWQQVGEKLFF TGTGCCAGCAGTTTATGGCAACAGGTTGGCGAAAAACTGTTTTTT TRBJ1-4 TRBV28 NA NA
CASSRGPEAFF TGTGCCAGCAGCAGGGGGCCTGAAGCTTTCTTT TRBJ1-1 TRBV6-5 TRBD1 NA
CASSQAVSGANVLTF TGTGCCAGCAGTCAGGCGGTTTCTGGGGCCAACGTCCTGACTTTC TRBJ2-6 TRBV6-5 NA NA
CASSPQDRGGTEAFF TGTGCCAGCTCACCACAGGACAGGGGGGGCACTGAAGCTTTCTTT TRBJ1-1 TRBV18 TRBD1 NA
CASNIAGGVTDTQYF TGTGCCAGTAACATAGCGGGAGGGGTTACAGATACGCAGTATTTT TRBJ2-3 TRBV19 TRBD2 NA